This T cell receptor (beta chain) was sequenced during a study of HIV-infected children after antiretroviral therapy interruption. About the study: Weeks 0, 12, interruption end (24 or 48), and about 3 years post-study gave interruption-arm samples. General study points: After treatment interruption started, naive CD4+ CDR3 overlap across time points dropped.

The CDR3 has 14 residues. V was pared by 4 bases and J by 5 bases, with 4 bases of the junction left unmatched. Germline V lookup: CDR1 ENHRY, CDR2 SYGVKD. RNA-based 3' RACE libraries used unique molecular identifiers. TCRdb fed the 3' RACE reads into MiXCR, producing one record per CDR3 protein. The sample carries some 90,000 distinct CDR3 sequences, about 7% recorded once. This clonotype showed up many times. Its matching antigen is unknown. As for treatment: PENTA 11 planned treatment interruption arm or continuous ART arm. At least 24 weeks of at least three-drug ART, in children 2 to 15 years. From thawed PBMCs, naive CD4+ CD45RA+ CD45RO- T cells were sorted.

This chain joins TRBV10-3 and TRBJ2-1; 8 nucleotides align to TRBD1. This TCR was recovered from a pool of human donors with HIV. This material consisted of CD45RA+ CD4+ T cells from PBMCs, pooled from several time points, taken from a donor given antiretroviral therapy, either interrupted or continuous. Subset in this sample: naive CD4+ CD45RA+ CD45RO- T cells. In nucleotides, the CDR3 is TGTGCCATCAGTGCAGGGGGCTCTGACAATGAGCAGTTCTTC. Encoded protein: CAISAGGSDNEQFF.